This T cell receptor (beta chain) came from a study of blood T cell repertoires in COVID-19. Study at large: Acute and convalescent COVID-19 samples came from the United States, Italy and Spain.

Germline CDR1 and CDR2: LNHDA and SQIVND (reference sequence). V lost 9 bases and J lost 7, with 15 bases in between. The CDR3 runs 12 residues. Per the study methods: It was from reference gene primer amplification that nucleated cell counts were estimated. The protocol was immunoSEQ multiplex PCR, while the TCRdb copy is restricted to in-frame clones and leaves out a portion. That table is the source of V, J and clone size, and D and trimming were worked out from the DNA. The data hold 150,000 to 200,000 clones, with approximately 83% observed a single time. Input material: peripheral blood. The chain recombines TRBV19 with TRBJ1-2, with a weak D call TRBD1 (5 bases). This sequence was found in a man aged 55 to 70 with acute or convalescent COVID-19. The CDR3 spells CASHQGLLGYTF. The CDR3 DNA follows: TGTGCCAGCCACCAGGGCCTCCTTGGCTACACCTTC. Complete variable domain (other parts from reference TRBV19 and TRBJ1-2): DGGITQSPKYLFRKEGQNVTLSCEQNLNHDAMYWYRQDPGQGLRLIYYSQIVNDFQKGDIAEGYSVSREKKESFPLTVTSAQKNPTAFYLCASHQGLLGYTFGSGTRLTVV.